The 26 T cell receptor beta chains below come from one sample, sequenced in a study of CD8 T cells in ankylosing spondylitis. One entry per CDR3 protein, called by TCRdb with MiXCR from the 5' RACE reads. Of about 360,000 distinct CDR3 sequences in the sample, 20% were seen once. The source material was blood, either unsorted or a sorted T cell fraction (not recorded which). The source is a male donor with ankylosing spondylitis or in good health (not recorded which).

This clonotype appeared a few times. The rearrangement joins TRBV20-1 to TRBJ2-3; 9 bases match TRBD1. The CDR3 has 13 amino acids. The trim removed 4 bases at V and 9 bases at J, leaving 8 bases unmatched. Per the germline V gene, CDR1 is DFQATT and CDR2 is SNEGSKA (reference sequence). The CDR3 nucleotides are TGCAGTGCTAACGGACAGGGGAGCGGCACGCAGTATTTT. It translates to CSANGQGSGTQYF.

The gene calls are TRBV6-4 and TRBJ2-6; D is unclear. The CDR3 is made up of 13 amino acids. The V end was cut by 8 bases, the J end by 2 bases, with 7 bases between. Germline CDR1 reads MRHNA; CDR2 reads SNTAGT. Written as DNA, the CDR3 is TGTGCCAGCGGTGGGACTGGGGCCAACGTCCTGACTTTC. Encoded protein: CASGGTGANVLTF.

This chain links TRBV10-3 with TRBJ2-7; D perhaps matches TRBD2 (5 bases). Between the trimmed V and J ends, which lost 4 bases and 4 bases, there was a span of 17 bases. This CDR3 has 15 residues. CDR1 is ENHRY, CDR2 SYGVKD, per germline. This CDR3 reads CAISAVLGNRYEQYF. The DNA for the CDR3 is TGTGCCATCAGTGCTGTACTCGGGAATCGTTACGAGCAGTACTTC.

This clonotype showed up just a few times. J is TRBJ2-3 and V is TRBV12-3 or TRBV12-4; D tentatively reads TRBD1 or TRBD2 (5 bases each). The CDR3 is 16 amino acids. The V gene lost 5 bases and the J gene lost 0 bases, with 15 bases spanning the gap. The CDR3 nucleotides read TGTGCCAGCAGTCCGAGGGGATCCGGTAGCACAGATACGCAGTATTTT. Encoded protein: CASSPRGSGSTDTQYF.

V is TRBV28 and J is TRBJ2-2; perhaps TRBD2 as D (6 bases). This CDR3 comprises 14 residues. CDR1 is MDHEN, CDR2 SYDVKM, per germline. V dropped 6 bases and J dropped 5 bases, with 13 bases sitting between them. CDR3 DNA: TGTGCCAGCAGCCACCTCCGGGAGACCGGGGAGCTGTTTTTT. It translates to CASSHLRETGELFF.

This sequence joins TRBV28 and TRBJ1-2, with 9 bases aligning to TRBD1. With V trimmed by 4 bases and J by 3 bases, 9 bases remained unmatched. Germline-derived CDR1 and CDR2 are MDHEN and SYDVKM. This CDR3 is built from 16 residues. CDR3 amino acids: CASSCGTGKIDYGYTF. CDR3 bases: TGTGCCAGCAGTTGCGGGACAGGGAAAATAGACTATGGCTACACCTTC.

This clonotype has more than one count but fewer than ten. CDR3 nucleotides: TGTGCCAGCAGTTACGCCGGGGATTACAATGAGCAGTTCTTC. It encodes CASSYAGDYNEQFF. This chain links TRBV6-5 with TRBJ2-1, with D perhaps TRBD2 (5 bases). The V and J ends lost 2 bases and 4 bases respectively, with 9 bases between them. CDR1 is MNHEY and CDR2 is SVGAGI in the germline V gene. The CDR3 is 14 amino acids.

The chain joins TRBV7-9 to TRBJ2-5, with 12 positions matching TRBD2. V lost 5 bases and J lost 6; bases outside the gene matches: 10. CDR1 SEHNR and CDR2 FQNEAQ come from the germline V gene (reference sequence). The CDR3 spans 16 residues. CDR3 residues: CASSPTGTSGWKTQYF. The CDR3, as DNA: TGTGCCAGCAGCCCGACCGGGACTAGCGGGTGGAAGACCCAGTACTTC.

In this sample, this clonotype turned up a few times. V usage is TRBV20-1 and J usage is TRBJ2-1; 11 nucleotides match TRBD2. Germline lookup yields CDR1 DFQATT and CDR2 SNEGSKA (reference sequence). The V segment lost 3 bases and the J segment 2 bases; nucleotides outside the gene matches: 6. The CDR3 loop spans 16 amino acids. The CDR3 spells CSASQLAGDTYNEQFF. The DNA of the CDR3 is TGCAGTGCTAGCCAACTAGCGGGGGATACCTACAATGAGCAGTTCTTC.

Only a few counts were recorded for this clonotype. This rearrangement joins TRBV12-3 or TRBV12-4 to TRBJ1-4; tentative D call: TRBD1 (5 bases). The length of the CDR3 is 16 residues. V was trimmed by 3 bases and J by 2 bases, leaving 13 bases between them. This CDR3 is CASSFIGRATNEKLFF. Here the CDR3 DNA reads TGTGCCAGCAGTTTCATCGGCAGGGCCACTAATGAAAAACTGTTTTTT.

This clonotype was seen ten or more times. The V and J genes are TRBV12-3 or TRBV12-4 and TRBJ2-2; the match to TRBD1 covers 11 bases. The junction had 5 bases not matched to a gene; V was cut back by 6 bases and J by 2 bases. The CDR3 has 16 amino acids. CDR3 protein: CASRAWTGGNTGELFF. The CDR3, as DNA: TGTGCCAGCAGAGCCTGGACAGGGGGCAACACCGGGGAGCTGTTTTTT.

This clonotype was recorded many times. V is TRBV4-1 and J is TRBJ2-5; D gene unclear. This CDR3 spans 16 amino acids. Germline V gene lookup returns CDR1 MGHRA and CDR2 YSYEKL. Trimming removed 0 bases from V and 0 bases from J, with 11 bases in between. The CDR3 bases are TGCGCCAGCAGCCAAGATTTCCGGTCGTACCAAGAGACCCAGTACTTC. It codes for CASSQDFRSYQETQYF.

The table lists this clonotype with a few counts. V is TRBV27 and J is TRBJ2-7; TRBD2 agrees at 8 bases. Per germline, CDR1 MNHEY and CDR2 SMNVEV (reference sequence). This CDR3 spans 14 amino acids. Trimming at V came to 3 bases and at J to 6 bases, leaving 7 bases not matched to a gene. As DNA, the CDR3 is TGTGCCAGCAGTTTGGCGGGGGGAGTTCTCGAGCAGTACTTC. It specifies CASSLAGGVLEQYF.

This clonotype was detected only a few times. This chain joins TRBV5-1 and TRBJ2-7; D not resolved. Trimming removed 0 bases from V and 4 bases from J, with 11 bases in between. The CDR3 consists of 14 residues. Germline CDR1 reads SGHRS; CDR2 reads YFSETQ. The CDR3 DNA reads as TGCGCCAGCAGCTTGGTCGTGGGTACATACGAGCAGTACTTC. Translation: CASSLVVGTYEQYF. The full variable domain, in which reference TRBV5-1 and TRBJ2-7 provide the parts outside the CDR3, is KAGVTQTPRYLIKTRGQQVTLSCSPISGHRSVSWYQQTPGQGLQFLFEYFSETQRNKGNFPGRFSGRQFSNSRSEMNVSTLELGDSALYLCASSLVVGTYEQYFGPGTRLTVT.

This chain uses TRBV6-1 with TRBJ2-7; TRBD1 aligns across 12 bases. Germline V gene lookup returns CDR1 MNHNS and CDR2 SASEGT. Unmatched junction bases numbered 10, after V lost 6 bases and J lost 7 bases. CDR3 length: 15 amino acids. The CDR3 reads CASSTGTGGRMEQYF. The CDR3 nucleotides read TGTGCCAGCAGCACAGGGACAGGGGGCAGAATGGAGCAGTACTTC.

This clonotype showed up just a few times. The J gene is TRBJ1-2, the V gene TRBV20-1, with D uncertain. The CDR3 length is 14 residues. Per germline, CDR1 DFQATT and CDR2 SNEGSKA (reference sequence). Trimming stripped 6 bases from V and 0 bases from J, with 14 bases between. In DNA form, the CDR3 reads TGCAGTGCCCGAACAGATAACCCTAACTATGGCTACACCTTC. This translates into CSARTDNPNYGYTF.

As DNA, the CDR3 is TGTGCCAGCAGTTTTGGACAGGCCGGGGGAGATACGCAGTATTTT. Amino acids: CASSFGQAGGDTQYF. The V and J genes are TRBV12-3 or TRBV12-4 and TRBJ2-3; possible D gene TRBD1, 7 bases. Trimming took off 3 bases at V and 5 bases at J, with 15 bases between the two ends. The CDR3 sequence is 15 residues long.

J is TRBJ2-1 and V is TRBV7-9; 9 positions agree with TRBD2. V trimming: 5 bases; J trimming: 9 bases; junction bases outside the gene matches: 11. The CDR3 length is 15 residues. Per the germline V gene, CDR1 is SEHNR and CDR2 is FQNEAQ (reference sequence). The CDR3 region has the DNA TGTGCCAGCAGCGCGAGACTAGCGGAGGCGGGTGAGCAGTTCTTC. Translating it yields CASSARLAEAGEQFF.

Only a few counts were recorded for this clonotype. The chain carries TRBV12-3 or TRBV12-4 and TRBJ2-3; 10 bases fit TRBD2. The CDR3 totals 15 residues. V dropped 6 bases and J dropped 4; count of bases not matched to a gene: 7. The CDR3 protein is CASRNGLAVADTQYF. CDR3 sequence (DNA): TGTGCCAGCAGGAACGGACTAGCGGTCGCAGATACGCAGTATTTT.

This chain links TRBV6-1 with TRBJ2-1; 8 positions agree with TRBD2. The V segment lost 5 bases and the J segment 5 bases; nucleotides outside the gene matches: 8. Germline V CDR1 and CDR2: MNHNS, SASEGT. This CDR3 is built from 15 residues. In DNA form, the CDR3 reads TGTGCCAGCAGTCCGTTAGCGGGGCGGGACAATGAGCAGTTCTTC. This sequence encodes CASSPLAGRDNEQFF.

A note on this clonotype: The conserved phenylalanine or tryptophan normally closing the CDR3 is absent here, so this likely arose from a read error. Because the CDR3's place on the DNA is in doubt, the DNA is left out and the CDR3 is given as listed by TCRdb. V and J are TRBV12-3 or TRBV12-4 and TRBJ2-7; the D call in the table, TRBD2, was not verified against the DNA. The CDR3 comprises 11 residues, both ends counted. This chain's CDR3 is CASSPGGSGGL.

This clonotype showed up just a few times. The gene calls are TRBV27 and TRBJ1-2; the D is unclear. Trimming took off 5 bases at V and 8 bases at J, with 18 bases between the two ends. The CDR3 spans 14 residues. Per germline, CDR1 MNHEY and CDR2 SMNVEV (reference sequence). The CDR3 sequence: CASSGYPRKEGYTF. CDR3 sequence (DNA): TGTGCCAGCAGTGGATACCCCCGGAAGGAGGGCTACACCTTC.

The V and J genes are TRBV28 and TRBJ2-2, with 7 nucleotides matching TRBD1. CDR1 and CDR2 from the germline V gene are MDHEN and SYDVKM. This CDR3 has 19 amino acids. J gave up 2 bases and V 6 bases, and 18 bases lay outside the gene matches. CDR3 nucleotide sequence: TGTGCCAGCAGCCAACCGTTAACCGGGACAGCCGTTAACACCGGGGAGCTGTTTTTT. It is translated as CASSQPLTGTAVNTGELFF. The full variable domain, rest sourced from reference TRBV28 and TRBJ2-2, is DVKVTQSSRYLVKRTGEKVFLECVQDMDHENMFWYRQDPGLGLRLIYFSYDVKMKEKGDIPEGYSVSREKKERFSLILESASTNQTSMYLCASSQPLTGTAVNTGELFFGEGSRLTVL.

V is TRBV5-6 and J is TRBJ2-3; TRBD1 might be the D (6 bases). CDR1 is SGHDT, CDR2 YYEEEE, per germline. V lost 0 bases to trimming and J lost 2 bases, with 13 bases between them. The CDR3 has 16 residues. The CDR3 sequence is CASSLGTVIPTDTQYF. The DNA of the CDR3 is TGTGCCAGCAGCTTGGGGACAGTAATTCCCACAGATACGCAGTATTTT.

The chain combines TRBV2 with TRBJ2-3; D is possibly TRBD2 (5 bases). The germline gives CDR1 SNHLY, CDR2 FYNNEI. Trimming removed 6 bases from V and 6 bases from J, with 13 bases in between. The CDR3 extends over 13 amino acids. CDR3 in DNA: TGTGCCAGCAGATCGGGGTCCGAGGATACGCAGTATTTT. Translating it yields CASRSGSEDTQYF.

The V gene is TRBV29-1, the J gene TRBJ1-2; D may be TRBD1 (5 bases). Trimming left V 0 bases short and J 8 bases short, with 19 bases between. Germline V gene data show CDR1 as SQVTM and CDR2 as ANQGSEA. The CDR3 spans 15 residues. The CDR3 is CSVEDHGTASWGYTF. CDR3 DNA sequence: TGCAGCGTTGAAGATCACGGGACGGCCTCCTGGGGCTACACCTTC.